This TCR beta chain was sequenced during a study of blood T cell repertoires in COVID-19. Study details: Sources were T cells, B-cell-depleted T cells, or PBMCs; the material itself was cDNA or gDNA.

The CDR3 has 15 amino acids. V was trimmed by 5 bases and J by 0 bases, leaving 14 bases between them. CDR1 is GTSNPN and CDR2 is SVGIG in the germline V gene (reference sequence). Authors' analysis steps: Using reference gene primer amplification, nucleated cell counts were estimated. Produced via immunoSEQ multiplex PCR; TCRdb's table is partial and in-frame only. V and J calls and clone size come straight from that table; D and trimming were deduced from the DNA. This sample has 130,000 or so clones, with roughly nine tenths found just once. In Seattle, patients joined the study during active infection and were tracked longitudinally.

The sequence came from a human donor with COVID-19, enrolled during active disease. The donor label of this sample is uncertain. Sequenced material: peripheral blood. This chain uses TRBV30 with TRBJ1-3; weak D call: TRBD1 (6 bases). The CDR3 loop reads CAWGYKGVSGNTIYF. The CDR3 coding sequence is TGTGCCTGGGGATATAAGGGGGTCTCTGGAAACACCATATATTTT.